This is a list of T cell receptor beta chains from one sample in a study of blood T cell repertoires in COVID-19. The protocol was immunoSEQ multiplex PCR, while the TCRdb copy is restricted to in-frame clones and leaves out a portion. This sample has approximately 70,000 clones, with about 90% found just once. The sequenced sample was peripheral blood. Receptors were obtained from a human donor in a cohort sampled during active COVID-19. The CDR3 runs from the conserved cysteine through the conserved F or W. A D gene is named only where the DNA matches it firmly. Only part of the rows carry a size: once, few, many, or a class if the clone is expanded.

V gene	D gene	clone size	J gene	CDR3 DNA	CDR3 protein
TRBV4-3	TRBD1	NA	TRBJ1-3	TGCGCCAGCAGCGTTCGGGACAGGGCCTACAGCTCTGGAAACACCATATATTTT	CASSVRDRAYSSGNTIYF
TRBV5-6	NA	NA	TRBJ2-7	TGTGCCAGCAGCTTGCAGGCCCCCTACGAGCAGTACTTC	CASSLQAPYEQYF
TRBV6-5	NA	NA	TRBJ1-1	TGTGCCAGCAGTTACTCTAGCCAGACCACTGAAGCTTTCTTT	CASSYSSQTTEAFF
TRBV27	NA	once	TRBJ2-7	TGTGCCAGCGGGGATCGGGGGTACGAGCAGTACTTC	CASGDRGYEQYF
TRBV7-8	TRBD1	once	TRBJ2-4	TGTGCCAGCAGCTTAGGGACAGGGGGCATGAGAGCCAAAAACATTCAGTACTTC	CASSLGTGGMRAKNIQYF
TRBV6-6	NA	once	TRBJ1-1	TGTGCCAGCAGCCCACGTACCGGTGAAGCTTTCTTT	CASSPRTGEAFF
TRBV4-1	NA	NA	TRBJ1-3	TGCGCCAGCAGCCAGGCCCCTCAGGGAAACACCATATATTTT	CASSQAPQGNTIYF
TRBV28	NA	NA	TRBJ1-5	TGTGCCAGCAGTTTAATCCAAGCCCTCTATAGCAATCAGCCCCAGCATTTT	CASSLIQALYSNQPQHF
TRBV12-5	NA	NA	TRBJ2-5	TGTGCTAGTGCTTTAGACGGACTCCAAGAGACCCAGTACTTC	CASALDGLQETQYF
TRBV10-1	TRBD1	NA	TRBJ2-7	TGCGCCAGCAGTGAGGACAGGGGGCTTGGGGAGCAGTACTTC	CASSEDRGLGEQYF
TRBV24-1	NA	NA	TRBJ1-1	TGTGCCACCAGTGATTCACAGGGAGGGGACACTGAAGCTTTCTTT	CATSDSQGGDTEAFF
TRBV4-1	NA	NA	TRBJ2-3	TGCGCCAGCAGCCAAAGGCTAGCCCTGCTGGATACGCAGTATTTT	CASSQRLALLDTQYF
TRBV11-2	NA	NA	TRBJ2-1	TGTGCCAGCAGCTTAATTCCCCAGGGTCAGGACAATGAGCAGTTCTTC	CASSLIPQGQDNEQFF
TRBV28	NA	NA	TRBJ2-7	TGTGCCAGCAGCTTCGCCTACGAGCAGTACTTC	CASSFAYEQYF
TRBV30	TRBD1	once	TRBJ1-2	TGTGCCTGGAGTGTACTCGGACAGGGGGCTAGCTATGGCTACACCTTC	CAWSVLGQGASYGYTF
TRBV29-1	NA	NA	TRBJ2-7	TGCAGCGTCTTGGTAACAGGGCATGAGCAGTACTTC	CSVLVTGHEQYF
TRBV27	NA	NA	TRBJ1-2	TGTGCCAGCAGTTTATCTGGGCCGGGGGATGGCTACACCTTC	CASSLSGPGDGYTF
TRBV30	TRBD1	NA	TRBJ1-5	TGTGCCTGGGGACAGGGGAATCAGCCCCAGCATTTT	CAWGQGNQPQHF
TRBV9	NA	NA	TRBJ2-6	TGTGCCAGCAGCTCAGACCCGACAGGACTCCCCTCTGGGGCCAACGTCCTGACTTTC	CASSSDPTGLPSGANVLTF
TRBV2	TRBD1	NA	TRBJ2-7	TGTGCCAGCACTAACAGGGGGCTCTACGAGCAGTACTTC	CASTNRGLYEQYF
TRBV30	NA	NA	TRBJ2-3	TGTGCCTGCACCTACGAGACGCAGTATTTT	CACTYETQYF
TRBV19	NA	few	TRBJ1-5	TGTGCCAGTAGTATAATGGGAGGTTCCAATCAGCCCCAGCATTTT	CASSIMGGSNQPQHF
TRBV19	NA	NA	TRBJ1-3	TGTGCCAGTAGTATTGGACTCGTCTCTGGAAACACCATATATTTT	CASSIGLVSGNTIYF
TRBV4-1	NA	NA	TRBJ2-3	TGCGCCAGCAGCCAAGAAAAGCGGAGCACAGATACGCAGTATTTT	CASSQEKRSTDTQYF
TRBV4-3	NA	NA	TRBJ1-1	TGCGCCAGCAGCTCACAGGGCTTTGTGGACACTGAAGCTTTCTTT	CASSSQGFVDTEAFF
TRBV12-5	NA	few	TRBJ1-6	TGTGCTAGTGGGGACAGCTCCTATAATTCACCCCTCCACTTT	CASGDSSYNSPLHF
TRBV5-4	NA	NA	TRBJ1-1	TGTGCCAGCAGCTTGGACAGCATGAACACTGAAGCTTTCTTT	CASSLDSMNTEAFF
TRBV9	NA	NA	TRBJ1-1	TGTGCCAGCAGCGACGGTTATGAAGCTTTCTTT	CASSDGYEAFF
TRBV5-8	TRBD2	once	TRBJ2-5	TGTGCCAGCAGCCGGGGGGGGGCCCAAGAGACCCAGTACTTC	CASSRGGAQETQYF
TRBV29-1	NA	NA	TRBJ2-7	TGCAGCGTTGAAGCAGGTAACTACGAGCAGTACTTC	CSVEAGNYEQYF
TRBV27	NA	NA	TRBJ1-2	TGTGCCAGCAGTCGGCAGGGATCCAAGCTATATGGCTACACCTTC	CASSRQGSKLYGYTF
TRBV28	TRBD2	NA	TRBJ2-2	TGTGCCAGCAGACGACTAGCGGGGAGCACCGGGGAGCTGTTTTTT	CASRRLAGSTGELFF
TRBV29-1	TRBD1	NA	TRBJ2-7	TGCAGCGTTGAGGCCGGGACAGGCGTCGAGCAGTACTTC	CSVEAGTGVEQYF
TRBV2	NA	few	TRBJ1-1	TGTGCCAGCAGTGAAGAGTTAGGGGCAGAAGCTTTCTTT	CASSEELGAEAFF
TRBV24-1	TRBD1	NA	TRBJ1-2	TGTGCCACCAGTGATCCCAGACAGGGGGATAAGGATGGCTACACCTTC	CATSDPRQGDKDGYTF
TRBV6-5	NA	NA	TRBJ1-1	TGTGCCAGCAGTACAAGCAGGGGCATGAACACTGAAGCTTTCTTT	CASSTSRGMNTEAFF
TRBV4-2	NA	once	TRBJ2-7	TGTGCCAGCAGCCAAGATCTGTCGAGGGGGGGCCTTGCCTACGAGCAGTACTTC	CASSQDLSRGGLAYEQYF